The following is a TCR beta chain sequence with its context. This clone was seen more than once but under ten times. It lacks a known antigen. Base quality data are lacking; no much larger clone is found one base away. The sample is drawn from a study of beta chain features in type 1 diabetes (dated by TCRdb to the late 2010s). About the full investigation: Mean age, gender distribution, total cell number and subset yield did not differ between patients and healthy donors. A total of about 100,000,000 sorted cells were examined across all samples, and RNA yield correlated strongly with the number of cells per subset. The study compared TCRB repertoires of sorted circulating CD4+ T cell subsets between recently diagnosed type 1 diabetes patients and matched healthy donors. Regulatory and stem cell-like memory subsets were isolated from only 8 patients and about eight healthy donors, whereas naive and central memory subsets came from all 28 donors. The paper's findings and limits, for the study overall: Fewer insertions and more nucleotide deletions at VDJ recombination sites were observed in patients with type 1 diabetes, implying thymic rearrangement abnormalities. Because the HLA sub-analyses included only small numbers of individuals, any influence of HLA type on TCRB rearrangement was left unresolved. PCR may preferentially amplify shorter templates, but because patient and control samples were amplified and corrected together, any resulting skew would affect both groups equally. Naive, central memory and regulatory TCRB repertoires appeared to be more similar among patients than among healthy donors. Type 1 diabetes patients showed a moderate but significant shortening of TCRB CDR3 length in all four CD4+ subsets. Sequencing cDNA rather than genomic DNA could over-represent highly expressing activated cells, although activation and CD3 levels did not differ between groups.

A single peripheral blood draw of around 120 mL on average was collected from each donor into heparinised tubes. Using a panel that included CD45RO, CCR7, CD25, CD127, CD95 and CD27, naive, central memory, regulatory and stem cell-like memory CD4+ T cells were sorted on a BD FACSAria II. All sorted populations exceeded 98% purity. PBMCs were isolated immediately by Lymphoprep density gradient centrifugation and stained directly without culture. So that batch effects would be minimized, each experiment stained and sorted samples in pairs, pairing one healthy donor with one patient. The entire amount of isolated RNA was reverse transcribed using the High Capacity cDNA Reverse Transcription Kit, so the sequenced TCRB transcripts were expressed ones. Naive, central memory and regulatory T cell samples underwent deep immunoSEQ sequencing, averaging around 4 million total reads per sample. After sorted cells were lysed in RLT buffer, RNA was extracted with DNase-treated RNeasy Micro or Mini kits, with the choice depending on cell number. To prevent cross-contamination, every cell subset was processed on its own, while patient and healthy donor samples were processed together. TCRB sequences were amplified from cDNA with the immunoSEQ multiplex PCR, producing 87-bp fragments spanning the CDR3 region. Amplicons were sequenced on the Illumina HiSeq platform. Regarding the original processing steps: Synthetic template baselines were used to correct PCR bias computationally, reads within Hamming distance 2 were collapsed, and singletons that could not be merged were discarded. By aligning reads against IMGT, V, D and J genes, CDR3 length, and insertions or deletions at six rearrangement sites were assigned. Clonotype counts were normalized to sorted cell number within each subset before computing true diversity and Gini coefficients with the tcR R package. The overlap coefficient, calculated on TCRB nucleotide sequences, was used to measure repertoire sharing. Out-of-frame TCRB sequences from naive cells were analyzed to stand in for the pre-selection repertoire. Not all clones reach the TCRdb copy of this immuneACCESS table, which keeps in-frame sequences only. Checked studies attribute under half of the gap to unresolved V genes and leave the rest unexplained. V, J and clone size reflect that table, while D and trimming were determined from the DNA. The sample table shows 680,000 or so clones, and about an eighth are seen once. Of the sample, less than 0.025% is held by the ten largest clones.

According to the germline V gene, CDR1 reads SGDLS and CDR2 reads YYNGEE. V was cut back by 4 bases and J by 1 base, leaving a gap of 11 bases between them. The CDR3 goes from the cysteine to the phenylalanine over 14 residues. Of the read, only the CDR3 DNA is kept; its 42 bases are in frame from base 1. Sequencing input: naive CD4+ T cells from blood. This specimen's cell subset or site label, interpreted: true naive CD4+ T cells. This clonotype was sampled from a man aged 18 to 35 with type 1 diabetes. The rearrangement combines TRBV9 with TRBJ1-1; tentative D gene TRBD1, with 5 bases matching. The CDR3 reads CASSPQTANTEAFF. In nucleotides, the sequence is TGTGCCAGCAGCCCACAGACAGCGAACACTGAAGCTTTCTTT.